Shown below are 11 T cell receptor beta chains from a single sample sequenced in a study of neoadjuvant anti-PD-1 for oral cavity cancer. TCRdb keeps only in-frame clones here, not all; method: immunoSEQ multiplex PCR. The repertoire includes about 14,000 clones, roughly 65% of them detected once, and roughly 2.2% sits in the top ten. Sequenced material: PBMCs, taken before nivolumab (anti-PD-1) treatment. The source is a person between 40 and 85 years old with oral cavity squamous cell carcinoma.

The rearrangement uses TRBV9 and TRBJ1-4, with TRBD1 as a possible D gene (5 bases). The CDR3 runs to 15 residues. Trimming stripped 0 bases from V and 5 bases from J, with 11 bases between. CDR1 and CDR2 (germline): SGDLS, YYNGEE. The CDR3 DNA sequence: TGTGCCAGCAGCGTAGGCAGGGTAGAAAATGAAAAACTGTTTTTT. Protein: CASSVGRVENEKLFF.

This clone has only a few counts. The V and J genes are TRBV13 and TRBJ2-7; 7 nucleotides align to TRBD2. CDR3 size: 14 residues. Germline V gene sequence: CDR1 PRHDT, CDR2 FYEKMQ (reference sequence). V trimming: 3 bases; J trimming: 1 base; junction bases outside the gene matches: 3. The CDR3 nucleotides read TGTGCCAGCAGCTTGGGCGGGGGTTCCTACGAGCAGTACTTC. Protein product: CASSLGGGSYEQYF.

This chain links TRBV25-1 with TRBJ1-6, with TRBD1 identical over 7 bases. Per germline, CDR1 MGHDK and CDR2 SYGVNS. The V segment lost 4 bases and the J segment 7 bases; nucleotides outside the gene matches: 7. The CDR3 has 15 amino acids. CDR3 coding DNA: TGTGCCAGCAGTGTCGGACAGGCTGGGAATTCACCCCTCCACTTT. Amino acids: CASSVGQAGNSPLHF.

This sequence joins TRBV7-6 and TRBJ1-1; D is unresolved. The CDR3 is 15 residues long. The germline gives CDR1 SGHVS, CDR2 FNYEAQ. Deletions cut 1 base from V and 1 base from J, with 10 bases between. DNA for the CDR3: TGTGCCAGCAGCTTAGTCCTCGCAGGGAACACTGAAGCTTTCTTT. It translates to CASSLVLAGNTEAFF.

This clone was seen only a few times. This rearrangement joins TRBV10-3 to TRBJ2-7; D ambiguous. Germline V gene data show CDR1 as ENHRY and CDR2 as SYGVKD. V was shortened by 8 bases and J by 6 bases, with 11 bases between the two germline ends. The CDR3 loop spans 11 amino acids. CDR3 bases: TGTGCCATCGGACCTCGACGCGAGCAGTACTTC. This translates into CAIGPRREQYF.

The J gene is TRBJ1-2, the V gene TRBV21-1. TRBV21-1 is listed as a pseudogene. There are 12 residues in the CDR3. The CDR3 DNA reads TGTGCCAGCACCTCAAGCTCCTATGGCTACACCTTC. As protein: CASTSSSYGYTF.

Only a few counts were recorded for this clone. The chain employs TRBV6-4 and TRBJ1-1; 9 positions match TRBD1. V shed 4 bases, J shed 3 bases, and the junction held 3 bases outside the gene matches. Per the germline V gene, CDR1 is MRHNA and CDR2 is SNTAGT. The CDR3 is 14 amino acids. The CDR3: CASSVRTGDTEAFF. The CDR3 DNA follows: TGTGCCAGCAGTGTCCGGACAGGGGACACTGAAGCTTTCTTT.

The J gene is TRBJ1-2, the V gene TRBV10-2, with no clear D. Germline-derived CDR1 and CDR2 are WSHSY and SAAADI. There are 14 residues in the CDR3. V was clipped by 6 bases and J by 0 bases, with 11 bases between them. The CDR3 spells CASSATAANYGYTF. CDR3 DNA sequence: TGCGCCAGCAGCGCCACCGCAGCTAACTATGGCTACACCTTC.

V gene TRBV9 combines with J gene TRBJ1-2; 7 bases line up with TRBD1. The CDR3 spans 13 residues. Per the germline V gene, CDR1 is SGDLS and CDR2 is YYNGEE. The V segment lost 0 bases and the J segment 6 bases; nucleotides outside the gene matches: 2. CDR3 loop: CASSVVDRDGYTF. The DNA for the CDR3 is TGTGCCAGCAGCGTAGTCGACAGGGATGGCTACACCTTC.

V usage is TRBV5-1 and J usage is TRBJ2-3, with 16 positions matching TRBD2. Germline loops: CDR1 SGHRS, CDR2 YFSETQ. The V gene end was trimmed by 4 bases and the J gene end by 6 bases; junction bases not matched to a gene: 5. There are 16 residues in the CDR3. The CDR3 reads CASSPGLAGGGDTQYF. CDR3 DNA: TGCGCCAGCAGCCCGGGACTAGCGGGAGGGGGCGATACGCAGTATTTT.

J is TRBJ2-2 and V is TRBV7-8; no definite D call. With 2 bases removed from V and 4 bases from J, the gap between germline ends came to 5 bases. Looked up from germline, CDR1 is SGHVS and CDR2 is FQNEAQ. The CDR3 runs to 13 residues. CDR3 bases: TGTGCCAGCAGCTTAAGGGCCACCGGGGAGCTGTTTTTT. Translation gives CASSLRATGELFF.